This T cell receptor beta chain was captured by sequencing in a study of OX40 agonist ivuxolimab in advanced cancers. Findings and caveats of the study: Averaging showed that CD8+ T cells had more expanded clones than CD4+ did.

The assay was immunoSEQ multiplex PCR, and TCRdb's table has in-frame clones only and misses some. This sample has about 38,000 clones, with roughly 80% found just once. Germline V gene lookup returns CDR1 MNHEY and CDR2 SMNVEV (reference sequence). V lost 3 bases and J 4 bases, leaving 10 bases between the germline ends. The CDR3 runs 14 residues. Regarding this clone: Its antigen is still unknown.

This clonotype originated in an adult with an advanced solid tumor such as melanoma, head and neck, liver or kidney cancer. The sequencing used CD4+ or CD8+ T cells sorted from blood, collected in a trial of the OX40 agonist ivuxolimab. J is TRBJ1-5 and V is TRBV27, with D uncertain. This CDR3 is CASSFSRGNQPQHF. The CDR3 DNA reads as TGTGCCAGCAGTTTTAGTCGAGGGAATCAGCCCCAGCATTTT.